The rows below give T cell receptor beta chains drawn from one sample of a study of cytomegalovirus exposure and HLA in healthy donors. The method was immunoSEQ multiplex PCR; TCRdb's version includes in-frame clones alone and lacks a portion of them. This sample has some 98,000 clones, with 80% to 90% found just once. Specimen: PBMCs. These receptors came from a man aged 35 to 55 in good health and CMV-seronegative. The CDR3 runs from the conserved cysteine through the conserved F or W. The D gene is left open where the match is weak. The size field is filled for only some rows; it gives once, few, many or a size class.

cdr3_nt cdr3_aa j_call v_call clone_size cdr3_length d_call
TGCGCCAGCAGCCAAGCGTCTTCAGGGACAGGAACTTCTGGGGCCAACGTCCTGACTTTC CASSQASSGTGTSGANVLTF TRBJ2-6 TRBV4-3 NA 20 TRBD1
TGTGCCACCAGCAGACAACGAGACAGGGTTTTTGAAGCTTTCTTT CATSRQRDRVFEAFF TRBJ1-1 TRBV15 NA 15 TRBD1
TGTGCCAGCAGCCAAAATGACAGGGCCTACGAGCAGTACTTC CASSQNDRAYEQYF TRBJ2-7 TRBV4-2 NA 14 TRBD1
TGTGCCAGTGGGGACAGAACTAACTATGGCTACACCTTC CASGDRTNYGYTF TRBJ1-2 TRBV6-6 NA 13 TRBD1
TGCGCCAGCAGCGAAGCGGGGGGCCCCTACAATGAGCAGTTCTTC CASSEAGGPYNEQFF TRBJ2-1 TRBV5-1 NA 15 TRBD2
TGCAGCGTCAAGACAGGGAACACCGGGGAGCTGTTTTTT CSVKTGNTGELFF TRBJ2-2 TRBV29-1 NA 13 NA
TGTGCCAGCCGCATGCCGGGACAGCGTAATCAGCCCCAGCATTTT CASRMPGQRNQPQHF TRBJ1-5 TRBV2 NA 15 TRBD1
TGTGCCAGTAGTAGCACAGGGGTTGACTGGGGCTACACCTTC CASSSTGVDWGYTF TRBJ1-2 TRBV19 NA 14 TRBD1
TGTGCCAGCAGAACTAGCGGGGGGCCGTCCTACAATGAGCAGTTCTTC CASRTSGGPSYNEQFF TRBJ2-1 TRBV5-4 NA 16 TRBD2
TGCGCCAGCAGCCAAGAAGGGACACTTAATTCACCCCTCCACTTT CASSQEGTLNSPLHF TRBJ1-6 TRBV4-3 NA 15 NA
TGTGCCAGCAGCGGACTCTCTGGAAACACCATATATTTT CASSGLSGNTIYF TRBJ1-3 TRBV11-2 NA 13 NA
TGTGCCAGCAGTTTCTACAGGGGGGGACAAGAGACCCAGTACTTC CASSFYRGGQETQYF TRBJ2-5 TRBV28 NA 15 NA
TGTGCCAGCAGATCGACAGGGACTGGCAATCAGCCCCAGCATTTT CASRSTGTGNQPQHF TRBJ1-5 TRBV6-6 NA 15 TRBD1
TGTGCCTGGAGTGTACGACAGGGGCGGGAGACCCAGTACTTC CAWSVRQGRETQYF TRBJ2-5 TRBV30 NA 14 TRBD1
TGCGCCAGCAGCCAAATGGACAGAAATCAGCCCCAGCATTTT CASSQMDRNQPQHF TRBJ1-5 TRBV4-1 NA 14 NA
TGTGCCAGCCGTGGGCAGAACAATAATTCACCCCTCCACTTT CASRGQNNNSPLHF TRBJ1-6 TRBV6-5 NA 14 NA
TGTGCCAGCAGCCAAGTAATAGGGAGTGGCGAAAAACTGTTTTTT CASSQVIGSGEKLFF TRBJ1-4 TRBV14 NA 15 NA
TGTGCCAGCAGTTTAACAGGGAATCCGACAGGGCTGTTTCTCTTTAGCAATCAGCCCCAGCATTTT CASSLTGNPTGLFLFSNQPQHF TRBJ1-5 TRBV27 NA 22 TRBD1
TGTGCCAGCAGTGACAGGGGATTGAACACTGAAGCTTTCTTT CASSDRGLNTEAFF TRBJ1-1 TRBV6-1 NA 14 NA
TGTGCCTGGAGTCTAGGACTCTTTGGACATTCACCCCTCCACTTT CAWSLGLFGHSPLHF TRBJ1-6 TRBV30 NA 15 NA
TGTGCCAGCAGTGTAAAACATAACACCGGGGAGCTGTTTTTT CASSVKHNTGELFF TRBJ2-2 TRBV2 once 14 NA
TGTGCCACCACGGGGGGGGTAGGCTATGGCTACACCTTC CATTGGVGYGYTF TRBJ1-2 TRBV28 once 13 NA
TGCGCCAGCACGGAGACAGGGGTGAACACTGAAGCTTTCTTT CASTETGVNTEAFF TRBJ1-1 TRBV5-1 NA 14 TRBD1
TGTGCCAGCAGCTTAGCAGGAGGACCAAACACCGGGGAGCTGTTTTTT CASSLAGGPNTGELFF TRBJ2-2 TRBV7-6 NA 16 NA
TGTGCCAGCAGTTTATACTCCCCGAGGACCGGGGAGCTGTTTTTT CASSLYSPRTGELFF TRBJ2-2 TRBV28 NA 15 NA
TGCGCCAGCAGCACCACAGGGACCTCTGGCACTGAAGCTTTCTTT CASSTTGTSGTEAFF TRBJ1-1 TRBV5-1 NA 15 NA